This T cell receptor (beta chain) was obtained from a study of blood T cell repertoires in COVID-19. The overall study: Collection of acute and convalescent COVID-19 samples took place in the United States, Italy and Spain. Nucleic acid was either cDNA or gDNA, and it came from T cells, B-cell-depleted T cells, or PBMCs.

Per the original methods: Amplified reference gene primers provided the basis for estimating nucleated cell counts. Profiling relied on immunoSEQ multiplex PCR, and the TCRdb table lists in-frame clones only, not all of them. V, J and clone size reflect that table, while D and trimming were determined from the DNA. This sample carries about 120,000 clones, 81% of them seen once, and the ten largest clones take about 1.4%. CDR1 and CDR2 (germline): SGHDT, YYEEEE. The CDR3 contains 15 residues. The V end was cut by 1 base, the J end by 5 bases, with 15 bases between. The sequenced sample was peripheral blood. This receptor was taken from a man over 45 with acute or convalescent COVID-19. The chain carries TRBV5-6 and TRBJ2-5; tentatively, D is TRBD2 (6 bases). Here the CDR3 reads CASSLRSGLRETQYF. The CDR3 region has the DNA TGTGCCAGCAGCTTGCGGAGCGGGTTAAGGGAGACCCAGTACTTC.